The 13 T cell receptor beta chains presented below share a single source sample, sequenced in a study of OX40 agonist ivuxolimab in advanced cancers. Libraries were prepared by immunoSEQ multiplex PCR; TCRdb keeps only in-frame clonotypes and omits some of them. This table has about 55,000 clones, around 86% appearing once. Specimen: CD4+ or CD8+ T cells sorted from blood, collected in a trial of the OX40 agonist ivuxolimab. Every receptor here comes from an adult with an advanced solid tumor such as melanoma, head and neck, liver or kidney cancer.

V and J are TRBV5-1 and TRBJ2-7; D gene ambiguous. The V end lost 0 bases, the J end lost 4 bases, and 8 bases lay between the germline ends. Germline-derived CDR1 and CDR2 are SGHRS and YFSETQ. The CDR3 runs 13 residues. The CDR3 region is CASSLASRYEQYF. The CDR3 DNA is TGCGCCAGCAGCTTGGCCTCGAGGTACGAGCAGTACTTC.

This sequence joins TRBV9 and TRBJ2-5; no clear D gene. The germline gives CDR1 SGDLS, CDR2 YYNGEE. CDR3 length: 14 amino acids. V was pared by 6 bases and J by 0 bases, with 12 bases between. The CDR3 region is CASTAWADQETQYF. As DNA, the CDR3 is TGTGCCAGCACCGCGTGGGCGGACCAAGAGACCCAGTACTTC.

The chain uses TRBV5-5 and TRBJ2-3, with 11 bases matching TRBD1. V was clipped by 0 bases and J by 2 bases; unmatched bases: 5. CDR3 length equals 17 residues. Germline values: CDR1 SGHKS, CDR2 YYEKEE (reference sequence). In nucleotides, the CDR3 is TGTGCCAGCAGCTTGGCTCCCGGACAGGGGGCCACAGATACGCAGTATTTT. Its protein product is CASSLAPGQGATDTQYF. Full variable domain (outside the CDR3, taken from reference TRBV5-5 and TRBJ2-3): DAGVTQSPTHLIKTRGQQVTLRCSPISGHKSVSWYQQVLGQGPQFIFQYYEKEERGRGNFPDRFSARQFPNYSSELNVNALLLGDSALYLCASSLAPGQGATDTQYFGPGTRLTVL.

The V and J genes are TRBV5-1 and TRBJ2-7, with D unresolved. Trimming cost V 0 bases and J 3 bases, with 10 bases left between them. This CDR3 comprises 14 residues. In germline, CDR1 is SGHRS, CDR2 YFSETQ. This chain's CDR3 is CASSLVGPDYEQYF. The CDR3 DNA follows: TGCGCCAGCAGCTTGGTAGGGCCGGACTACGAGCAGTACTTC.

The CDR3 protein is CASSFQGYTGELFF. For the CDR3, the DNA is TGTGCCAGCAGTTTTCAGGGTTACACCGGGGAGCTGTTTTTT. The chain combines TRBV28 with TRBJ2-2, with a possible D match to TRBD1 (5 bases). V was pared by 3 bases and J by 3 bases, with 8 bases between. The germline gives CDR1 MDHEN, CDR2 SYDVKM. The CDR3 has 14 residues.

In this sample, this clone turned up once. CDR3 protein: CASSLEPGPYGYTF. The CDR3 nucleotides are TGTGCCAGCAGCTTAGAACCTGGGCCCTATGGCTACACCTTC. V and J are TRBV7-2 and TRBJ1-2; D is undetermined. Germline V CDR1 and CDR2: SGHTA, FQGNSA. The CDR3 consists of 14 residues. V lost 1 base, J lost 4 bases, and 10 bases lay in between.

The chain is built from TRBV11-2 and TRBJ2-7; D is unresolved. Germline V gene data show CDR1 as SGHAT and CDR2 as FQNNGV. V lost 7 bases and J lost 2, with 12 bases in between. This CDR3 spans 13 amino acids. CDR3 bases: TGTGCCAGCACCTTGGGCCCAACCTACGAGCAGTACTTC. Translated, it gives CASTLGPTYEQYF.

The gene calls are TRBV19 and TRBJ1-1; D perhaps matches TRBD1 (5 bases). Trimming took off 2 bases at V and 5 bases at J, with 9 bases between the two ends. The CDR3 consists of 13 residues. CDR1 and CDR2 (germline): LNHDA, SQIVND (reference sequence). CDR3 coding DNA: TGTGCCAGTAGTATAACCAGGGCTACTGAAGCTTTCTTT. Translated, it gives CASSITRATEAFF.

This chain joins TRBV5-5 and TRBJ2-1; D might be TRBD2 (5 bases). The CDR3 extends over 11 amino acids. Trimming took off 3 bases at V and 14 bases at J, with 12 bases between the two ends. CDR1 and CDR2 from the germline V gene are SGHKS and YYEKEE (reference sequence). CDR3 coding DNA: TGTGCCAGCAGCTCGACGGGAAGAGAGTTCTTC. Its translation: CASSSTGREFF.

This sequence joins TRBV6-4 and TRBJ2-4, with no clear D. The V and J ends lost 2 bases and 3 bases respectively, with 11 bases between them. Germline loops: CDR1 MRHNA, CDR2 SNTAGT. CDR3 length: 15 amino acids. CDR3 protein: CASSDPVRVKNIQYF. DNA for the CDR3: TGTGCCAGCAGTGACCCGGTTAGGGTCAAAAACATTCAGTACTTC.

This clone was found once. This chain links TRBV6-1 with TRBJ1-2, with a tentative D call TRBD1 (5 bases). The CDR3 has 13 amino acids. Trimming took off 5 bases at V and 5 bases at J, with 12 bases between the two ends. Germline CDR1 MNHNS, CDR2 SASEGT. The CDR3 sequence is CASSWDLPYGYTF. The CDR3 DNA is TGTGCCAGCAGTTGGGACCTCCCTTATGGCTACACCTTC.

V is TRBV13 and J is TRBJ2-3, with a weak D call TRBD1 (6 bases). The CDR3 runs to 17 residues. The germline gives CDR1 PRHDT, CDR2 FYEKMQ (reference sequence). Trimming took 4 bases from V and 2 from J, leaving 19 bases between them. Here the CDR3 reads CASSSTPGHPYTDTQYF. CDR3 sequence (DNA): TGTGCCAGCAGCTCCACGCCGGGACACCCATACACAGATACGCAGTATTTT.

V usage is TRBV18 and J usage is TRBJ2-3, with TRBD2 identical over 7 bases. V shed 8 bases and J 4 bases; nucleotides not matched to a gene: 12. The length of the CDR3 is 15 residues. Germline CDR1 KGHSH, CDR2 LQKENI. The CDR3 spells CASPPEGGPADTQYF. The CDR3 DNA reads TGTGCCAGCCCCCCTGAGGGAGGGCCCGCAGATACGCAGTATTTT.